These 27 T cell receptor beta chains share one sample of origin, sequenced in a study of blood T cell repertoires in COVID-19. Generated by immunoSEQ multiplex PCR, the TCRdb table keeps only in-frame clones and is missing some. This table has almost 250,000 clones, approximately 86% appearing once. Sequenced input: peripheral blood. Source of these receptors: a woman in her fifties or sixties who had recovered from COVID-19.

The V gene is TRBV5-1, the J gene TRBJ2-7, with 7 bases that match TRBD1. The CDR3 has 13 residues. Trimming took 0 bases from V and 7 from J; bases not matched to a gene: 4. The germline gives CDR1 SGHRS, CDR2 YFSETQ. The CDR3 region is CASSLEGAGEQYF. The CDR3 DNA sequence: TGCGCCAGCAGCTTGGAGGGGGCAGGTGAGCAGTACTTC.

J is TRBJ2-7 and V is TRBV7-9; D perhaps matches TRBD1 (5 bases). Trimming took 2 bases from V and 5 from J, leaving 16 bases between them. The CDR3 loop spans 15 amino acids. CDR1 is SEHNR and CDR2 is FQNEAQ in the germline V gene (reference sequence). The CDR3 nucleotides read TGTGCCAGCAGCTTATTTATAAGGGGCCGGGACGAGCAGTACTTC. Translated, it gives CASSLFIRGRDEQYF.

The chain has TRBV27 and TRBJ1-4, with TRBD1 identical over 11 bases. The CDR3 length is 15 residues. CDR1 is MNHEY, CDR2 SMNVEV, per germline (reference sequence). The J segment lost 7 bases and the V segment lost 1 base, leaving 2 bases of the junction unmatched. CDR3 sequence: CASSLFGTGGEKLFF. CDR3 DNA sequence: TGTGCCAGCAGTTTATTTGGGACAGGGGGTGAAAAACTGTTTTTT.

The sample holds one count of this clone. The chain combines TRBV6-5 with TRBJ1-2; TRBD1 matches 8 bases. CDR3 length: 14 residues. Germline CDR1 MNHEY, CDR2 SVGAGI. The junction had 8 bases not matched to a gene; V was cut back by 7 bases and J by 4 bases. The CDR3 reads CASNVRQGAYGYTF. In DNA form, the CDR3 reads TGTGCCAGCAATGTCAGGCAGGGGGCCTATGGCTACACCTTC.

CDR3 loop: CASSQAGGGANVLTF. The CDR3 nucleotides read TGCGCCAGCAGCCAAGCGGGTGGTGGGGCCAACGTCCTGACTTTC. The chain employs TRBV4-3 and TRBJ2-6; the D is unclear. Trimming pared 1 base from V and 3 bases from J, leaving 7 bases between. The CDR3 extends over 15 amino acids. Germline loops: CDR1 LGHNA, CDR2 YSLEER.

V gene TRBV6-4 combines with J gene TRBJ2-7; 9 bases map to TRBD1. This CDR3 region has 13 residues. The J segment lost 3 bases and the V segment lost 4 bases, leaving 1 base of the junction unmatched. In germline, CDR1 is MRHNA, CDR2 SNTAGT. The CDR3 DNA follows: TGTGCCAGCAGTGTGGACAGGGGCTACGAGCAGTACTTC. Residues: CASSVDRGYEQYF.

The chain carries TRBV3-1 (or the pseudogene TRBV3-2) and TRBJ2-5, with D hard to call. This CDR3 is 14 amino acids long. Germline loops: CDR1 LGHDT, CDR2 YNNKEL (reference sequence). Trimming cost V 0 bases and J 5 bases, with 10 bases left between them. This chain's CDR3 is CASSQDVSTETQYF. CDR3 DNA: TGTGCCAGCAGCCAAGATGTCAGTACGGAGACCCAGTACTTC.

This clone appeared a single time. V and J are TRBV9 and TRBJ1-1, with D possibly TRBD1 on 6 matching bases. The V gene lost 3 bases and the J gene lost 3 bases, with 12 bases spanning the gap. CDR1 SGDLS and CDR2 YYNGEE come from the germline V gene. The CDR3 spans 14 residues. The CDR3 is CASSARGADTEAFF. In DNA form, the CDR3 reads TGTGCCAGCAGCGCCCGGGGGGCCGACACTGAAGCTTTCTTT.

In its sample, this clone was seen a few times. The chain is built from TRBV4-1 and TRBJ2-7, with D possibly TRBD1 on 6 matching bases. Trimming pared 2 bases from V and 4 bases from J, leaving 12 bases between. This CDR3 region has 14 residues. CDR1 and CDR2 from the germline V gene are MGHRA and YSYEKL. CDR3 protein: CASSQTGSKYEQYF. The CDR3 DNA follows: TGCGCCAGCAGCCAAACAGGGAGTAAGTACGAGCAGTACTTC.

This rearrangement joins TRBV18 to TRBJ2-2; 8 positions agree with TRBD2. J lost 0 bases, V lost 2 bases, and 5 bases had no gene match. CDR1 KGHSH and CDR2 LQKENI come from the germline V gene. The CDR3 totals 17 residues. The CDR3 coding sequence is TGTGCCAGCTCACCAGCTCAGCGGGGGTCGAACACCGGGGAGCTGTTTTTT. Protein product: CASSPAQRGSNTGELFF.

The V call is TRBV28, the J call TRBJ1-1; TRBD1 agrees at 10 bases. V dropped 0 bases and J dropped 0; count of bases not matched to a gene: 4. Germline CDR1 MDHEN, CDR2 SYDVKM. This CDR3 is built from 17 residues. CDR3 bases: TGTGCCAGCAGTTTATGGGGGACAGGGGCAATGAACACTGAAGCTTTCTTT. Protein product: CASSLWGTGAMNTEAFF.

CDR3 amino acids: CASSRSSGTTSTDTQYF. The CDR3 DNA follows: TGTGCCAGTAGCCGATCCTCCGGGACAACTAGCACAGATACGCAGTATTTT. The rearrangement joins TRBV19 to TRBJ2-3; TRBD1 might be the D (6 bases). The germline V gene encodes CDR1 LNHDA and CDR2 SQIVND (reference sequence). V was cut by 6 bases and J by 0 bases, with 19 bases left in between. The CDR3 is 17 residues long. The entire variable domain, with the rest obtained from reference TRBV19 and TRBJ2-3, is as follows: DGGITQSPKYLFRKEGQNVTLSCEQNLNHDAMYWYRQDPGQGLRLIYYSQIVNDFQKGDIAEGYSVSREKKESFPLTVTSAQKNPTAFYLCASSRSSGTTSTDTQYFGPGTRLTVL.

The chain couples TRBV28 to TRBJ1-4; 7 bases line up with TRBD1. Germline lookup yields CDR1 MDHEN and CDR2 SYDVKM. CDR3 length: 16 residues. V was clipped by 7 bases and J by 8 bases; unmatched bases: 16. CDR3 nucleotide sequence: TGTGCCAGCACCACATATCTAACAGGGGTTGGGGAAAAACTGTTTTTT. This gives the protein CASTTYLTGVGEKLFF.

V usage is TRBV7-2 and J usage is TRBJ1-4; D is unresolved. The CDR3 totals 14 residues. In germline, CDR1 is SGHTA, CDR2 FQGNSA. Trimming took 4 bases from V and 0 from J, leaving 6 bases between them. CDR3 in DNA: TGTGCCAGCAGCTCCGTTGCAACTAATGAAAAACTGTTTTTT. The encoded protein is CASSSVATNEKLFF. Full variable domain (remainder filled in from reference TRBV7-2 and TRBJ1-4): GAGVSQSPSNKVTEKGKDVELRCDPISGHTALYWYRQSLGQGLEFLIYFQGNSAPDKSGLPSDRFSAERTGGSVSTLTIQRTQQEDSAVYLCASSSVATNEKLFFGSGTQLSVL.

The chain is built from TRBV19 and TRBJ1-5; 11 bases align to TRBD1. With 2 bases clipped from V and 3 bases from J, the junction kept 3 bases outside the gene matches. Germline-derived CDR1 and CDR2 are LNHDA and SQIVND (reference sequence). The CDR3 is 16 amino acids. This CDR3 is CASSIWTGGFNQPQHF. Written as DNA, the CDR3 is TGTGCCAGTAGTATATGGACAGGGGGCTTCAATCAGCCCCAGCATTTT.

The chain recombines TRBV9 with TRBJ1-2, with D possibly being TRBD1 (6 bases). The CDR3 runs to 15 residues. The germline CDR1 and CDR2 sequences are SGDLS and YYNGEE. Trimming pared 1 base from V and 6 bases from J, leaving 16 bases between. The CDR3 nucleotides are TGTGCCAGCAGCGTATCGGGGGGCGAAATCAATGGCTACACCTTC. This encodes CASSVSGGEINGYTF.

This clone was detected a few times. This chain connects TRBV18 to TRBJ2-1; 10 bases line up with TRBD1. The CDR3 contains 15 residues. V was pared by 2 bases and J by 7 bases, with 5 bases of the junction left unmatched. CDR1 and CDR2 from the germline V gene are KGHSH and LQKENI. The CDR3 coding sequence is TGTGCCAGCTCACCAACCAGACAGGGGGCGAATGAGCAGTTCTTC. Residues: CASSPTRQGANEQFF. Based on the CDR3 plus reference TRBV18 and TRBJ2-1, the full variable domain is NAGVMQNPRHLVRRRGQEARLRCSPMKGHSHVYWYRQLPEEGLKFMVYLQKENIIDESGMPKERFSAEFPKEGPSILRIQQVVRGDSAAYFCASSPTRQGANEQFFGPGTRLTVL.

The chain has TRBV2 and TRBJ2-7; D not certain. Germline CDR1 reads SNHLY; CDR2 reads FYNNEI. V was shortened by 5 bases and J by 6 bases, with 11 bases between the two germline ends. This CDR3 has 12 residues. CDR3 sequence reads: CASSPTTFEQYF. The CDR3 region has the DNA TGTGCCAGCAGTCCTACTACCTTCGAGCAGTACTTC.

The J gene is TRBJ1-5, the V gene TRBV3-1 (or the pseudogene TRBV3-2); D is uncertain. The germline gives CDR1 LGHDT, CDR2 YNNKEL (reference sequence). Deletions cut 0 bases from V and 6 bases from J, with 12 bases between. This CDR3 is built from 15 residues. The CDR3 sequence: CASSQEIVEAQPQHF. In DNA, the CDR3 is TGTGCCAGCAGCCAAGAGATCGTAGAGGCTCAGCCCCAGCATTTT.

The rearrangement uses TRBV15 and TRBJ1-1; the D gene is possibly TRBD1 (5 bases). The germline V gene has CDR1 LNHNV and CDR2 YYDKDF (reference sequence). The CDR3 has 14 amino acids. The ends were cut back, 5 bases at V and 2 bases at J, with 12 bases in the middle. CDR3 nucleotide sequence: TGTGCCACCAGCGGTCGGGACTTTAACACTGAAGCTTTCTTT. It specifies CATSGRDFNTEAFF.

This clone was found a few times. Other DNA sequences of this sample code for an identical CDR3. The genes are TRBV5-1 and TRBJ1-3; the match to TRBD1 covers 8 bases. V shed 4 bases, J shed 1 base, and the junction held 7 bases outside the gene matches. The CDR3 contains 16 residues. The germline gives CDR1 SGHRS, CDR2 YFSETQ. CDR3 protein: CASSPSTGASGNTIYF. The CDR3 DNA is TGCGCCAGCAGCCCCTCGACAGGGGCTTCTGGAAACACCATATATTTT. Full variable domain (missing parts from reference TRBV5-1 and TRBJ1-3): KAGVTQTPRYLIKTRGQQVTLSCSPISGHRSVSWYQQTPGQGLQFLFEYFSETQRNKGNFPGRFSGRQFSNSRSEMNVSTLELGDSALYLCASSPSTGASGNTIYFGEGSWLTVV.

The chain carries TRBV6-5 and TRBJ2-7; TRBD2 might be the D (6 bases). The CDR3 loop spans 13 amino acids. The germline gives CDR1 MNHEY, CDR2 SVGAGI. Trimming removed 7 bases at V and 3 bases at J, with 13 bases between. The CDR3 is CASTPRGDYEQYF. CDR3 nucleotide sequence: TGTGCCAGCACCCCGCGGGGAGACTACGAGCAGTACTTC.

The V gene is TRBV3-1 (or the pseudogene TRBV3-2), the J gene TRBJ2-5, with 7 bases fitting TRBD2. CDR1 and CDR2 from the germline V gene are LGHDT and YNNKEL (reference sequence). Trimming at V came to 4 bases and at J to 3 bases, leaving 5 bases not matched to a gene. The CDR3 has 14 residues. The CDR3 protein is CASSPSGVKETQYF. Written as DNA, the CDR3 is TGTGCCAGCAGCCCGAGCGGGGTAAAAGAGACCCAGTACTTC.

The chain uses TRBV5-1 and TRBJ1-4; 7 nucleotides line up with TRBD1. The germline V gene encodes CDR1 SGHRS and CDR2 YFSETQ. V lost 4 bases to trimming and J lost 7 bases; unmatched junction nucleotides: 4. The CDR3 length is 13 residues. The CDR3 nucleotides read TGCGCCAGCAGCGCCGGGACAGCTGAAAAACTGTTTTTT. Translated: CASSAGTAEKLFF.

This chain connects TRBV5-1 to TRBJ1-1; D unresolved. This CDR3 is built from 17 residues. Trimming removed 4 bases from V and 1 base from J, with 20 bases in between. Germline V gene sequence: CDR1 SGHRS, CDR2 YFSETQ. The CDR3 reads CASSPRAGNGGNTEAFF. The CDR3 DNA reads as TGCGCCAGCAGCCCCCGGGCGGGGAACGGTGGGAACACTGAAGCTTTCTTT.

The V and J genes are TRBV7-8 and TRBJ2-2; TRBD1 matches 10 bases. Losses at the gene ends were 1 base for V and 6 bases for J; bases not matched to a gene: 2. The CDR3 runs 15 residues. The germline V gene has CDR1 SGHVS and CDR2 FQNEAQ. CDR3 bases: TGTGCCAGCAGCTTAGGGGACAGGGGATCCGGGGAGCTGTTTTTT. Translating it yields CASSLGDRGSGELFF.

CDR3 protein: CASSFGGLYGYTF. In DNA form, the CDR3 reads TGTGCCAGCAGTTTCGGAGGTCTGTACGGCTACACCTTC. The chain combines TRBV27 with TRBJ1-2, with D unclear. Trimming took 3 bases from V and 8 from J, leaving 13 bases between them. This CDR3 has 13 amino acids. Germline V gene sequence: CDR1 MNHEY, CDR2 SMNVEV (reference sequence).